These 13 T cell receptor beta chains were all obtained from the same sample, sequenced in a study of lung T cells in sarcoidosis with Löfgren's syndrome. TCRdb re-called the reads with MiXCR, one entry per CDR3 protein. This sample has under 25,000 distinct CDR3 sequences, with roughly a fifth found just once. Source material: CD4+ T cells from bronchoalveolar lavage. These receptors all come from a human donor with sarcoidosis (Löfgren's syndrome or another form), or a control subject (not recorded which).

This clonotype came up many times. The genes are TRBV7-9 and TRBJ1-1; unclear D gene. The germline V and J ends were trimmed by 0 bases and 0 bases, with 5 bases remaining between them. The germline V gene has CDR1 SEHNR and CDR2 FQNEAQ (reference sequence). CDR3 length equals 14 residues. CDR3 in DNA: TGTGCCAGCAGCTTAGCTTGGCTGAACACTGAAGCTTTCTTT. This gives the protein CASSLAWLNTEAFF.

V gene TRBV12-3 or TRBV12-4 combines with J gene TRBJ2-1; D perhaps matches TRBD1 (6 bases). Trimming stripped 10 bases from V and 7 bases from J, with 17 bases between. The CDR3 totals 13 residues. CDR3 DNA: TGTGCCAACAAAGGTAGAGGGACAAATGAGCAGTTCTTC. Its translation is CANKGRGTNEQFF.

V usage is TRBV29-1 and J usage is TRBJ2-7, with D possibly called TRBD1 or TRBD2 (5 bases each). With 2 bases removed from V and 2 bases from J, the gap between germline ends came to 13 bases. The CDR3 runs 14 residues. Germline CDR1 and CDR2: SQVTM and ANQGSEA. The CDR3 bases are TGCAGCGTTGAAATCCGGGACGGGACCTACGAGCAGTACTTC. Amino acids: CSVEIRDGTYEQYF.

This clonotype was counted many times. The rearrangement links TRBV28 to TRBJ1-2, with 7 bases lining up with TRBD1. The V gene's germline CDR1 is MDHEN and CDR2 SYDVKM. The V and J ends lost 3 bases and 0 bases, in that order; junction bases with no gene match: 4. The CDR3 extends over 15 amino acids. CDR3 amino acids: CASSFPGTANYGYTF. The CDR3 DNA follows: TGTGCCAGCAGTTTTCCCGGGACAGCTAACTATGGCTACACCTTC.

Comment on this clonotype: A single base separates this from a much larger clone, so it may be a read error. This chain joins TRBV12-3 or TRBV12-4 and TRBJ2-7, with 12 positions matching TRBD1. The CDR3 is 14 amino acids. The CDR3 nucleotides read TGTGCCGGCAGTCTTGGGACAGGGGGCCACGAGCAGTACTTC. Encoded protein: CAGSLGTGGHEQYF.

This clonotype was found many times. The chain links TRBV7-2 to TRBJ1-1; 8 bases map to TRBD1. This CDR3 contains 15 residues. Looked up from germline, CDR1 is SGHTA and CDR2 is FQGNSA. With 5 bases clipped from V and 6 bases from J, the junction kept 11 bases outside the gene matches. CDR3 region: CASSPGTGGYAEAFF. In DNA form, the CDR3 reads TGTGCCAGCAGCCCTGGTACAGGGGGGTACGCTGAAGCTTTCTTT.

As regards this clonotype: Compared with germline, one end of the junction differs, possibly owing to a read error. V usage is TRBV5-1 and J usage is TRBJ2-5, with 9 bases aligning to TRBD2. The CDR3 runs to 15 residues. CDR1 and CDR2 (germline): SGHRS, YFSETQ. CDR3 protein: CTSSSSGLAQETQYF. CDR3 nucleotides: TGCACCAGCAGTTCCTCGGGACTAGCCCAAGAGACCCAGTACTTC.

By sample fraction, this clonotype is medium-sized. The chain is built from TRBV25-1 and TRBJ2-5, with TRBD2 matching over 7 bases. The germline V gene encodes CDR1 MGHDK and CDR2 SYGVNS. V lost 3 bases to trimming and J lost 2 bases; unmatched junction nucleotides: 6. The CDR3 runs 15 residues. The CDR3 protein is CASSDPPGGQETQYF. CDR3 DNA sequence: TGTGCCAGCAGTGACCCGCCGGGGGGTCAAGAGACCCAGTACTTC.

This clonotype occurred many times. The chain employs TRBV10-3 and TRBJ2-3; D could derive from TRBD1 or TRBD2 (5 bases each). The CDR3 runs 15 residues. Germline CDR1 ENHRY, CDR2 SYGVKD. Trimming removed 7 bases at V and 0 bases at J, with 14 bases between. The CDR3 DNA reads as TGTGCCATCAAAGTAGGGACCACTAGCACAGATACGCAGTATTTT. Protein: CAIKVGTTSTDTQYF.

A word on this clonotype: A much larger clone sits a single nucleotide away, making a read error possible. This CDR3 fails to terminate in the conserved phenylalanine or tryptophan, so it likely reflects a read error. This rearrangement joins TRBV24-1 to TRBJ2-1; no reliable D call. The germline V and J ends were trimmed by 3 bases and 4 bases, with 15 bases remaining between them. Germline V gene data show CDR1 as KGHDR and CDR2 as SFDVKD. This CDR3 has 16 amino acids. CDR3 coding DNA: TGTGCCACCAGTGATCCTACTACCAAAGGATACAATGAGCAGTTCCTC. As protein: CATSDPTTKGYNEQFL.

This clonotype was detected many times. CDR3 sequence reads: CASSFSSGSGDTQYF. The CDR3 region has the DNA TGTGCCAGCAGCTTTTCCAGCGGGAGTGGAGATACGCAGTATTTT. This rearrangement joins TRBV7-2 to TRBJ2-3, with 8 bases identical to TRBD2. V shed 3 bases and J 5 bases; nucleotides not matched to a gene: 7. The CDR3 is 15 residues long. Germline lookup yields CDR1 SGHTA and CDR2 FQGNSA.

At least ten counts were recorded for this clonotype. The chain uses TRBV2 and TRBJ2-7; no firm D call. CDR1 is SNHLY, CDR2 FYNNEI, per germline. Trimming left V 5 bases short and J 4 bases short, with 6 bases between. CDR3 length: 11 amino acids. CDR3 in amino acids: CASSTQYEQYF. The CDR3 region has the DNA TGTGCCAGCAGTACTCAATACGAGCAGTACTTC.

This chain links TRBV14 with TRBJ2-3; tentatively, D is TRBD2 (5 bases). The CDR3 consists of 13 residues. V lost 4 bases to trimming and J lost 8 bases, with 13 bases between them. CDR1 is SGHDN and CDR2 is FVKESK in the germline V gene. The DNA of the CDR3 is TGTGCCAGCAGCCGCGGACTGGCTGTTACGCAGTATTTT. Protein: CASSRGLAVTQYF.